The 14 T cell receptor beta chains in this list originate from one sample, sequenced in a study of human T cells and chemical hapten exposure. The time point was: pre-sensitization, week 0. Regarding treatment: therapeutic diphenylcyclopropenone sensitization with weekly scalp DPC. TCRdb independently ran MiXCR on the RACE reads; one entry per CDR3 protein. The sample shows around 95,000 distinct CDR3 sequences, 10% to 11% of them seen only once. This sample comprised whole blood, obtained in connection with sensitization to the hapten diphenylcyclopropenone (DPC). All receptors derive from a woman aged 60 to 75 with alopecia areata. Some clones in this sample may be carry-over from other donors' samples.

This clonotype appeared many times. The chain carries TRBV30 and TRBJ1-5, with TRBD1 matching 7 bases. Trimming cost V 1 base and J 6 bases; bases outside gene matches: 18. The CDR3 is made up of 18 amino acids. CDR1 and CDR2 (germline): GTSNPN, SVGIG (reference sequence). As DNA, the CDR3 is TGTGCCTGGAGTGCCCCCGGAACAGGGGCCCTCGGACGTCAGCCCCAGCATTTT. It translates to CAWSAPGTGALGRQPQHF.

This clonotype has at least ten counts. The chain uses TRBV28 and TRBJ1-5, with D possibly TRBD1 on 5 matching bases. Germline CDR1 and CDR2: MDHEN and SYDVKM. Trimming took off 10 bases at V and 0 bases at J, with 19 bases between the two ends. The CDR3 runs to 16 residues. The CDR3 sequence is CATLSQQGASNQPQHF. The CDR3 region has the DNA TGTGCCACCCTATCCCAACAAGGGGCTAGCAATCAGCCCCAGCATTTT.

The chain joins TRBV20-1 to TRBJ2-5; 9 nucleotides align to TRBD2. J gave up 1 base and V 2 bases, and 5 bases lay outside the gene matches. The CDR3 spans 15 residues. Germline values: CDR1 DFQATT, CDR2 SNEGSKA (reference sequence). CDR3 sequence (DNA): TGCAGTGCTAGAACCTTAGCGGGGGCCCAAGAGACCCAGTACTTC. Translated: CSARTLAGAQETQYF.

The genes are TRBV5-6 and TRBJ2-7, with D unclear. This CDR3 has 14 residues. V lost 4 bases to trimming and J lost 2 bases, with 13 bases between them. The V gene's germline CDR1 is SGHDT and CDR2 YYEEEE. The CDR3 protein is CASSPTGVTYEQYF. CDR3 sequence (DNA): TGTGCCAGCAGCCCCACTGGGGTTACCTACGAGCAGTACTTC.

CDR3 sequence (DNA): TGTGCCAGCAGGTCGGGCATTGGAAATGAGCAGTTCTTC. Translation: CASRSGIGNEQFF. This rearrangement joins TRBV7-8 to TRBJ2-1; D is undetermined. Trimming removed 6 bases from V and 7 bases from J, with 13 bases in between. This CDR3 has 13 amino acids. Germline lookup yields CDR1 SGHVS and CDR2 FQNEAQ. Supplemented by reference TRBV7-8 and TRBJ2-1, the full variable domain reads GAGVSQSPRYKVAKRGQDVALRCDPISGHVSLFWYQQALGQGPEFLTYFQNEAQLDKSGLPSDRFFAERPEGSVSTLKIQRTQQEDSAVYLCASRSGIGNEQFFGPGTRLTVL.

The gene calls are TRBV5-1 and TRBJ1-4; TRBD1 matches at 7 bases. From germline, CDR1 is SGHRS and CDR2 YFSETQ. With V trimmed by 2 bases and J by 3 bases, 1 base remained unmatched. There are 14 residues in the CDR3. CDR3 protein: CASSFQGANEKLFF. The CDR3 DNA reads TGCGCCAGCAGCTTCCAGGGGGCTAATGAAAAACTGTTTTTT.

The chain has TRBV7-9 and TRBJ2-7; D is ambiguous. The CDR3 has 14 residues. In germline, CDR1 is SEHNR, CDR2 FQNEAQ (reference sequence). With 3 bases removed from V and 3 bases from J, the gap between germline ends came to 12 bases. The chain's CDR3 is CASSFRTAVYEQYF. The CDR3 coding sequence is TGTGCCAGCAGCTTCCGGACGGCAGTCTACGAGCAGTACTTC.

There are a few counts of this clonotype. The chain links TRBV4-2 to TRBJ2-7, with D unresolved. The CDR3 runs to 12 residues. Per germline, CDR1 LGHNA and CDR2 YNFKEQ. V was clipped by 3 bases and J by 5 bases, with 8 bases between them. DNA of the CDR3: TGTGCCAGCAGCCAGGTTATTGACGAGCAGTACTTC. It specifies CASSQVIDEQYF.

This clonotype was detected many times. The gene calls are TRBV5-5 and TRBJ2-7, with unresolved D. CDR3 length: 14 residues. Germline loops: CDR1 SGHKS, CDR2 YYEKEE (reference sequence). V was shortened by 8 bases and J by 0 bases, with 15 bases between the two germline ends. The CDR3 nucleotides read TGTGCCAGTGTTTTAACCCCTTCCTCCTACGAGCAGTACTTC. Encoded protein: CASVLTPSSYEQYF. The whole variable domain, remainder taken from reference TRBV5-5 and TRBJ2-7, is DAGVTQSPTHLIKTRGQQVTLRCSPISGHKSVSWYQQVLGQGPQFIFQYYEKEERGRGNFPDRFSARQFPNYSSELNVNALLLGDSALYLCASVLTPSSYEQYFGPGTRLTVT.

This sequence joins TRBV20-1 and TRBJ2-1; 7 nucleotides match TRBD2. The germline gives CDR1 DFQATT, CDR2 SNEGSKA (reference sequence). The CDR3 is 14 amino acids. The J segment lost 6 bases and the V segment lost 2 bases, leaving 7 bases of the junction unmatched. Here the CDR3 reads CSARKSGVPNEQFF. The CDR3 bases are TGCAGTGCTAGAAAAAGCGGGGTCCCCAATGAGCAGTTCTTC.

This sequence joins TRBV6-1 and TRBJ1-5; D remains ambiguous. The germline V gene has CDR1 MNHNS and CDR2 SASEGT. This CDR3 has 13 amino acids. V was trimmed by 5 bases and J by 9 bases, leaving 14 bases between them. This chain's CDR3 is CASSLPQARPQHF. CDR3 bases: TGTGCCAGCAGTTTGCCCCAAGCCCGGCCCCAGCATTTT.

This clonotype was observed at least ten times. The V and J genes are TRBV7-8 and TRBJ1-5; D not resolved. Trimming stripped 5 bases from V and 0 bases from J, with 20 bases between. Germline V lookup: CDR1 SGHVS, CDR2 FQNEAQ. The CDR3 contains 18 residues. CDR3 DNA: TGTGCCAGCAGCGCCGGCAAGGATATCTCGTTTAGCAATCAGCCCCAGCATTTT. Translation gives CASSAGKDISFSNQPQHF.

This clonotype was seen ten or more times. The chain combines TRBV5-1 with TRBJ2-3, with 9 bases aligning to TRBD2. CDR1 and CDR2 from the germline V gene are SGHRS and YFSETQ. The ends lost 0 bases at V and 4 bases at J; junction bases unmatched: 6. The CDR3 totals 16 residues. The CDR3 region has the DNA TGCGCCAGCAGCTTGGGCGCCGCGGGGGGGCCAGATACGCAGTATTTT. Translation: CASSLGAAGGPDTQYF.

This clonotype was seen at least ten times. The gene calls are TRBV19 and TRBJ2-6, with D maybe TRBD1 (6 bases). Germline loops: CDR1 LNHDA, CDR2 SQIVND (reference sequence). The CDR3 extends over 16 amino acids. Deletions cut 8 bases from V and 0 bases from J, with 14 bases between. The CDR3 nucleotides read TGTGCCAGTCAAGGGGGTTCCCACTCTGGGGCCAACGTCCTGACTTTC. Protein product: CASQGGSHSGANVLTF.